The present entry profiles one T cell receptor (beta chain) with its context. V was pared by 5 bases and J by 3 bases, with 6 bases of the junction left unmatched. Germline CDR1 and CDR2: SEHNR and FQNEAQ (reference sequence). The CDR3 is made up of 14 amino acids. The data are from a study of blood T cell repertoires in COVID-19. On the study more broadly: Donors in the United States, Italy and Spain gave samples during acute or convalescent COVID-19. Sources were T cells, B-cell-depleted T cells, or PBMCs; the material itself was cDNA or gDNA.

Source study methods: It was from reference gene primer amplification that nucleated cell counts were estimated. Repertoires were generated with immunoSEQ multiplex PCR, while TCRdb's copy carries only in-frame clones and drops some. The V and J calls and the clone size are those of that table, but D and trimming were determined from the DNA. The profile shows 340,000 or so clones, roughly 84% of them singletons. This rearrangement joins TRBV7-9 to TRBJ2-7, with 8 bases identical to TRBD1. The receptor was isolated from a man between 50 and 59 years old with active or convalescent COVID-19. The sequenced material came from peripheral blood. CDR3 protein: CASSREDRVYEQYF. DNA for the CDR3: TGTGCCAGCAGCCGTGAGGACAGGGTCTACGAGCAGTACTTC.